This T cell receptor (beta chain) was documented in a study of regulatory T cells in long-lasting Graves disease. Findings and limits, study-wide: There were preferences for TRBV28, TRBJ1-2 and TRBJ2-5 in persistent disease.

As to time point: persistent/refractory GD, antithyroid drugs over 5 years with positive TRAb. From RNA extracted from PBMCs, the TCR library was made. This clonotype was counted ten times or more. What it binds is unknown. J lost 2 bases, V lost 6 bases, and 5 bases had no gene match. The CDR3 sequence is 14 residues long. Per germline, CDR1 MDHEN and CDR2 SYDVKM. Arm-PCR of CDR3 regions with iRepertoire HTBI primers generated TCR beta libraries. TCRdb called the multiplex PCR reads again in MiXCR, with one record for every CDR3 protein. The sample includes under 450,000 distinct CDR3 sequences, around 20% of them seen just once.

This specimen was peripheral blood mononuclear cells (PBMCs), taken when the disease was refractory, from a patient treated with antithyroid drugs. The chain combines TRBV28 with TRBJ2-7, with TRBD1 identical over 9 bases. The TCR comes from a female donor with Graves disease. The CDR3 region is CASRGWDRAYEQYF. DNA of the CDR3: TGTGCCAGCAGAGGATGGGACAGGGCCTACGAGCAGTACTTC.